Listed here are 9 T cell receptor beta chains from one sample, sequenced in a study of blood T cell repertoires in COVID-19. Clones were sequenced by immunoSEQ multiplex PCR, and TCRdb holds only the in-frame ones, with some missing. The sample has roughly 27,000 clones, 85% to 90% seen once; the top ten hold 4.5% to 7.5%. The material sequenced was peripheral blood. The receptors stem from a human donor in a cohort sampled during active COVID-19.

V gene TRBV27 combines with J gene TRBJ2-1; TRBD2 matches at 8 bases. Trimming at V came to 4 bases and at J to 3 bases, leaving 2 bases not matched to a gene. The CDR3 loop spans 14 amino acids. The germline V gene encodes CDR1 MNHEY and CDR2 SMNVEV (reference sequence). The CDR3: CASSYRGGYNEQFF. The CDR3 DNA is TGTGCCAGCAGTTACCGGGGGGGCTACAATGAGCAGTTCTTC.

V is TRBV12-3 or TRBV12-4 and J is TRBJ2-5, with 8 bases fitting TRBD1. The CDR3 is 13 residues long. J gave up 3 bases and V 5 bases, and 2 bases lay outside the gene matches. The CDR3 DNA reads TGTGCCAGCAGTACGGACAGGGAAGAGACCCAGTACTTC. Translating it yields CASSTDREETQYF.

The J gene is TRBJ2-2, the V gene TRBV5-6; tentative D call: TRBD1 (5 bases). CDR1 is SGHDT and CDR2 is YYEEEE in the germline V gene. The CDR3 is 14 residues long. The germline V and J ends were trimmed by 4 bases and 2 bases, with 9 bases remaining between them. The chain's CDR3 is CASSSRTNTGELFF. CDR3 nucleotides: TGTGCCAGCAGCAGCAGGACAAACACCGGGGAGCTGTTTTTT.

Turning to this clone: The junction departs from the called germline gene at one end, perhaps through a read error. The rearrangement joins TRBV6-1 to TRBJ1-4, with 9 bases aligning to TRBD1. CDR1 and CDR2 from the germline V gene are MNHNS and SASEGT. This CDR3 is 16 amino acids long. CDR3 protein: CASREGTGRFNEKLFF. The CDR3 coding sequence is TGTGCCAGCAGAGAAGGGACAGGGCGTTTTAATGAAAAACTGTTTTTT.

The V gene is TRBV7-9, the J gene TRBJ2-4, with D maybe TRBD2 (7 bases). V was cut by 0 bases and J by 5 bases, with 11 bases left in between. Looked up from germline, CDR1 is SEHNR and CDR2 is FQNEAQ (reference sequence). CDR3 size: 15 residues. The DNA for the CDR3 is TGTGCCAGCAGCTTAGCGGGGGGGCAGGAAAACATTCAGTACTTC. Translation: CASSLAGGQENIQYF.

The V and J genes are TRBV5-6 and TRBJ1-3; D not resolved. V was cut by 1 base and J by 0 bases, with 11 bases left in between. Germline values: CDR1 SGHDT, CDR2 YYEEEE. The CDR3 runs to 16 residues. The CDR3 sequence is CASSLIGLDSGNTIYF. The DNA for the CDR3 is TGTGCCAGCAGCTTGATCGGGTTAGACTCTGGAAACACCATATATTTT.

The chain is built from TRBV10-2 and TRBJ2-1; possible D gene TRBD2, 7 bases. V lost 6 bases, J lost 4 bases, and 19 bases lay in between. The germline gives CDR1 WSHSY, CDR2 SAAADI. This CDR3 has 16 residues. The CDR3: CASRMRGGTNYNEQFF. In nucleotides, the CDR3 is TGCGCCAGCAGGATGAGGGGGGGGACCAATTACAATGAGCAGTTCTTC.

This chain links TRBV6-5 with TRBJ2-5; 7 nucleotides align to TRBD1. This CDR3 has 15 residues. The ends lost 0 bases at V and 0 bases at J; junction bases unmatched: 1. CDR1 is MNHEY and CDR2 is SVGAGI in the germline V gene. The CDR3 bases are TGTGCCAGCAGTTACTCCGACAGGGACCAAGAGACCCAGTACTTC. This codes for CASSYSDRDQETQYF.

The chain uses TRBV29-1 and TRBJ2-1; no definite D call. Germline V gene sequence: CDR1 SQVTM, CDR2 ANQGSEA. The CDR3 totals 14 residues. V was shortened by 2 bases and J by 0 bases, with 8 bases between the two germline ends. The CDR3 region is CSVEKSFSYNEQFF. The CDR3 nucleotides are TGCAGCGTTGAAAAATCCTTCTCCTACAATGAGCAGTTCTTC.